These 15 T cell receptor beta chains were sequenced from one sample in a study of circulating and synovial CD4+ cells in juvenile arthritis. Sequencing was performed with immunoSEQ multiplex PCR; in TCRdb, only in-frame clones are kept and a portion is missing. The sample consists of under 40,000 clones, 90% to 95% of them appearing once. Material: CD4+ T cells from blood. These receptors all come from a human donor with juvenile idiopathic arthritis.

This chain joins TRBV9 and TRBJ1-4; 7 bases are a match to TRBD1. The CDR3 totals 15 residues. The V gene's germline CDR1 is SGDLS and CDR2 YYNGEE. Unmatched junction bases numbered 7, after V lost 0 bases and J lost 8 bases. CDR3 loop: CASSVGPGGREKLFF. DNA of the CDR3: TGTGCCAGCAGCGTAGGCCCAGGGGGAAGGGAAAAACTGTTTTTT.

The J gene is TRBJ2-1, the V gene TRBV6-5, with D perhaps matching TRBD2 (6 bases). The germline V gene has CDR1 MNHEY and CDR2 SVGAGI. V gave up 2 bases and J gave up 6 bases, with 14 bases separating them. The CDR3 loop spans 15 amino acids. The DNA for the CDR3 is TGTGCCAGCAGTTACGGGGATGGGCGGGGCAATGAGCAGTTCTTC. Its protein is CASSYGDGRGNEQFF.

The chain employs TRBV9 and TRBJ1-1; D is ambiguous. The CDR3 loop spans 14 amino acids. V was shortened by 1 base and J by 1 base, with 8 bases between the two germline ends. Germline loops: CDR1 SGDLS, CDR2 YYNGEE. The CDR3 protein is CASSVTGKNTEAFF. The CDR3 DNA sequence: TGTGCCAGCAGCGTAACCGGGAAGAACACTGAAGCTTTCTTT.

The chain carries TRBV15 and TRBJ1-5, with a tentative D call TRBD1 (6 bases). The CDR3 is 17 amino acids. Germline CDR1 is LNHNV and CDR2 is YYDKDF (reference sequence). Trimming cost V 5 bases and J 2 bases, with 19 bases left between them. The CDR3 sequence: CATSAQGGARGNQPQHF. CDR3 coding DNA: TGTGCCACCAGCGCTCAAGGGGGGGCGCGAGGCAATCAGCCCCAGCATTTT.

The rearrangement uses TRBV28 and TRBJ1-1; 8 bases fit TRBD1. CDR1 is MDHEN and CDR2 is SYDVKM in the germline V gene. J was trimmed by 2 bases and V by 5 bases; bases with no gene match: 7. The CDR3 has 15 amino acids. This chain's CDR3 is CASSPHGQGNTEAFF. DNA of the CDR3: TGTGCCAGCAGTCCCCACGGACAGGGAAACACTGAAGCTTTCTTT.

The J gene is TRBJ2-7, the V gene TRBV15; the match to TRBD1 covers 8 bases. CDR1 is LNHNV and CDR2 is YYDKDF in the germline V gene (reference sequence). The trim removed 3 bases at V and 3 bases at J, leaving 1 base unmatched. This CDR3 contains 13 residues. The CDR3 spells CATSRGTGYEQYF. The CDR3 DNA reads as TGTGCCACCAGCAGGGGGACAGGCTACGAGCAGTACTTC.

The chain joins TRBV5-1 to TRBJ2-1; a weak D match, TRBD2 (5 bases). The CDR3 runs to 15 residues. The germline gives CDR1 SGHRS, CDR2 YFSETQ. Trimming removed 4 bases from V and 3 bases from J, with 14 bases in between. CDR3 in amino acids: CASSLGGSIYNEQFF. CDR3 bases: TGCGCCAGCAGCCTTGGAGGCTCCATCTACAATGAGCAGTTCTTC.

The chain links TRBV7-9 to TRBJ1-1, with 9 bases matching TRBD1. The CDR3 loop spans 16 amino acids. The germline gives CDR1 SEHNR, CDR2 FQNEAQ (reference sequence). The J segment lost 6 bases and the V segment lost 6 bases, leaving 14 bases of the junction unmatched. The CDR3 nucleotides are TGTGCCAGCAGGGCGACGGGGACAGGGTTGAAGTCTGAAGCTTTCTTT. Residues: CASRATGTGLKSEAFF. Supplemented by reference TRBV7-9 and TRBJ1-1, the full variable domain reads DTGVSQNPRHKITKRGQNVTFRCDPISEHNRLYWYRQTLGQGPEFLTYFQNEAQLEKSRLLSDRFSAERPKGSFSTLEIQRTEQGDSAMYLCASRATGTGLKSEAFFGQGTRLTVV.

The chain links TRBV6-5 to TRBJ2-3; D is uncertain. CDR1 and CDR2 (germline): MNHEY, SVGAGI. V lost 8 bases and J lost 2, with 5 bases in between. The CDR3 runs 11 residues. CDR3 nucleotide sequence: TGTGCCAGCGGGCACACAGATACGCAGTATTTT. Its translation: CASGHTDTQYF.

The J gene is TRBJ1-2, the V gene TRBV14, with TRBD1 as a possible D gene (5 bases). Germline V gene data show CDR1 as SGHDN and CDR2 as FVKESK. V lost 4 bases and J 4 bases, leaving 22 bases between the germline ends. This CDR3 has 17 residues. As DNA, the CDR3 is TGTGCCAGCAGCCCTTTCGGGGGGGAAAGGGCTGTCTATGGCTACACCTTC. Residues: CASSPFGGERAVYGYTF.

This clone was seen once. V is TRBV6-1 and J is TRBJ2-2, with a weak D call TRBD2 (5 bases). The germline gives CDR1 MNHNS, CDR2 SASEGT. The germline V and J ends were trimmed by 5 bases and 2 bases, with 12 bases remaining between them. The CDR3 sequence is 15 residues long. CDR3 in amino acids: CASSWNGVNTGELFF. DNA for the CDR3: TGTGCCAGCAGTTGGAACGGGGTTAACACCGGGGAGCTGTTTTTT.

The chain recombines TRBV28 with TRBJ1-1, with D unresolved. Germline loops: CDR1 MDHEN, CDR2 SYDVKM. This CDR3 has 13 amino acids. V was cut by 6 bases and J by 5 bases, with 13 bases left in between. In nucleotides, the CDR3 is TGTGCCAGCAGGAGGGTGTCGCGGACTGAAGCTTTCTTT. It translates to CASRRVSRTEAFF.

The chain has TRBV28 and TRBJ1-1; D unclear. V lost 5 bases, J lost 5 bases, and 9 bases lay in between. In germline, CDR1 is MDHEN, CDR2 SYDVKM. This CDR3 is built from 12 residues. CDR3 loop: CASSPLRTEAFF. The CDR3 bases are TGTGCCAGCAGTCCTCTCCGGACTGAAGCTTTCTTT. The entire variable domain, with the rest obtained from reference TRBV28 and TRBJ1-1, is as follows: DVKVTQSSRYLVKRTGEKVFLECVQDMDHENMFWYRQDPGLGLRLIYFSYDVKMKEKGDIPEGYSVSREKKERFSLILESASTNQTSMYLCASSPLRTEAFFGQGTRLTVV.

This clone was seen a single time. CDR3 amino acids: CASSPQGTNEKLFF. CDR3 sequence (DNA): TGTGCCAGCAGCCCACAGGGGACTAATGAAAAACTGTTTTTT. V usage is TRBV9 and J usage is TRBJ1-4; TRBD1 aligns across 7 bases. The CDR3 covers 14 residues. Germline-derived CDR1 and CDR2 are SGDLS and YYNGEE. The trim removed 4 bases at V and 2 bases at J, leaving 2 bases unmatched.

Only a few counts were recorded for this clone. The genes are TRBV5-1 and TRBJ2-7; 12 bases align to TRBD2. The CDR3 contains 16 residues. With V trimmed by 4 bases and J by 1 base, 6 bases remained unmatched. The germline V gene has CDR1 SGHRS and CDR2 YFSETQ. The CDR3 sequence is CASSRSGLAGSYEQYF. DNA for the CDR3: TGCGCCAGCAGCCGATCCGGACTAGCGGGGTCCTACGAGCAGTACTTC.